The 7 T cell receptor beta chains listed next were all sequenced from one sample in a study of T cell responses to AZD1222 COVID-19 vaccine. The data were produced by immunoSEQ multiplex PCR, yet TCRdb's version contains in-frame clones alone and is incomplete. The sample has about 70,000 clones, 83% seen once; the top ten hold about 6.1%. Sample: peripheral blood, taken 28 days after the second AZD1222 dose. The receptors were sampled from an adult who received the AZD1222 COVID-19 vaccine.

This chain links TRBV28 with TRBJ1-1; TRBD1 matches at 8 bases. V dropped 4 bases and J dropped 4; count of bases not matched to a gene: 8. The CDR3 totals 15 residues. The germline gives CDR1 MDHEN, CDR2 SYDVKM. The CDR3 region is CASSSTGVRVTEAFF. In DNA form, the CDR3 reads TGTGCCAGCAGTTCGACAGGGGTGAGAGTCACTGAAGCTTTCTTT.

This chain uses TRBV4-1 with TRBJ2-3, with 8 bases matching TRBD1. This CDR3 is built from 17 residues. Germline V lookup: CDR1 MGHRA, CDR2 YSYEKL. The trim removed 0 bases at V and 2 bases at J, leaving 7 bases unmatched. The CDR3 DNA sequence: TGCGCCAGCAGCCAAGAGTCTCGGCAGGGGGCCACAGATACGCAGTATTTT. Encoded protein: CASSQESRQGATDTQYF.

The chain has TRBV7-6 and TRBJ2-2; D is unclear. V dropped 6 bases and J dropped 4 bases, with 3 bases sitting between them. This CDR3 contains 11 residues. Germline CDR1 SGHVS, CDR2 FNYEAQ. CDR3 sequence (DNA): TGTGCCAGCAGGGTCACCGGGGAGCTGTTTTTT. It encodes CASRVTGELFF.

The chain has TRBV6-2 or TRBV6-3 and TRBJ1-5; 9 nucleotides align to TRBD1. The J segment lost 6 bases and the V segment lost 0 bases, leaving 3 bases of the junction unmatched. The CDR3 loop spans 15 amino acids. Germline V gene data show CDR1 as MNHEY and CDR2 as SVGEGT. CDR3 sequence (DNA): TGTGCCAGCAGTTACTCGGGACAGGGACGTCAGCCCCAGCATTTT. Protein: CASSYSGQGRQPQHF.

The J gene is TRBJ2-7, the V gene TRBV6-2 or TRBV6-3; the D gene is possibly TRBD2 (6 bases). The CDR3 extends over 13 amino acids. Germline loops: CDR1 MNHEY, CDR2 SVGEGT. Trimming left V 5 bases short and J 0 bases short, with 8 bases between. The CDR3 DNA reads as TGTGCCAGCAGTGCGGGATTCTCCTACGAGCAGTACTTC. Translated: CASSAGFSYEQYF.

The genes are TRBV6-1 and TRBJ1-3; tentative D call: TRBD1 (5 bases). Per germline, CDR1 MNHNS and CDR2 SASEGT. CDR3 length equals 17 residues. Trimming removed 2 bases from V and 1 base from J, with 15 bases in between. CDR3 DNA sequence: TGTGCCAGCAGTGAAAACCTTAACACAGGTTCTGGAAACACCATATATTTT. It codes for CASSENLNTGSGNTIYF.

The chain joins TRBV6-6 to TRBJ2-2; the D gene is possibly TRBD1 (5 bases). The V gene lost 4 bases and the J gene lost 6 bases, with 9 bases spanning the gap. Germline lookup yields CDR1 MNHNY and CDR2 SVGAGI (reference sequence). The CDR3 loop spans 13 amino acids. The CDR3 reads CASSSRVSGELFF. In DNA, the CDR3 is TGTGCCAGCAGTTCCAGGGTCTCCGGGGAGCTGTTTTTT.